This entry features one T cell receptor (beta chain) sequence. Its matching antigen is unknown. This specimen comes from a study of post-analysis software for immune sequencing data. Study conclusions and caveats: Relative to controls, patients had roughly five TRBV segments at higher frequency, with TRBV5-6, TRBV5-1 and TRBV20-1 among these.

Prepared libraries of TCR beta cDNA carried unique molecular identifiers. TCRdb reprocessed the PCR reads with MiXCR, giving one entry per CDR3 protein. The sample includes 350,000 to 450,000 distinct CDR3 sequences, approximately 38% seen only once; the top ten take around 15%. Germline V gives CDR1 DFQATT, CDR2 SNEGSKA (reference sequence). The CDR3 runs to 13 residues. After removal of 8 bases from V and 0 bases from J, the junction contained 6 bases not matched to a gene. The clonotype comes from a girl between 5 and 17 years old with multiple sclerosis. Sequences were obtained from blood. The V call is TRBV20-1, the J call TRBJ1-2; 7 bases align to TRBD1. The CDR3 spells CSFWTGANYGYTF. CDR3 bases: TGCAGTTTCTGGACAGGAGCTAACTATGGCTACACCTTC.